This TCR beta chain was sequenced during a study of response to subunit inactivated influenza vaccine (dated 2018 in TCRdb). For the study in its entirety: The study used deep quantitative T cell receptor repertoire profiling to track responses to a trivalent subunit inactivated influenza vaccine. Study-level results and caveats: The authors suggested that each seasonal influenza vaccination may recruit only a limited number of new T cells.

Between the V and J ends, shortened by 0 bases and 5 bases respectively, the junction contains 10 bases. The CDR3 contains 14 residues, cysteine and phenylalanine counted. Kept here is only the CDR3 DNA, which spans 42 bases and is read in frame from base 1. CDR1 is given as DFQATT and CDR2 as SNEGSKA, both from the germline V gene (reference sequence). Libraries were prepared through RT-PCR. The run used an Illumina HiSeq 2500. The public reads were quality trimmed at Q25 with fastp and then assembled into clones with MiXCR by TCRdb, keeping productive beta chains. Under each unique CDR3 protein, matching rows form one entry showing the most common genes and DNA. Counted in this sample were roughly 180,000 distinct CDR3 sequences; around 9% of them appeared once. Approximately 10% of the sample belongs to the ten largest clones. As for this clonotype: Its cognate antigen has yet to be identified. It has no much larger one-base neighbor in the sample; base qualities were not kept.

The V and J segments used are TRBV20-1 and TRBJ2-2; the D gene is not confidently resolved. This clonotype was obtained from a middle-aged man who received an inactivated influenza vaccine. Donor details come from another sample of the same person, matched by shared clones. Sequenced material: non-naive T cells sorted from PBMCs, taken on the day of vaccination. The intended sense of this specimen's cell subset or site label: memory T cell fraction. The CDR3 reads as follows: CSARDWPGTGELFF. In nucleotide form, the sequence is TGCAGTGCTAGAGATTGGCCCGGGACCGGGGAGCTGTTTTTT.